This T cell receptor (beta chain) is drawn from a study of Graves' ophthalmopathy and Graves' hyperthyroidism. The study, taken as a whole, reports: Thyroid clonotypes that were expanded above 0.001 frequency mostly also appeared in blood.

CDR3 size: 15 residues. The V gene's germline CDR1 is DFQATT and CDR2 SNEGSKA (reference sequence). V was pared by 7 bases and J by 1 base, with 17 bases between. Orbital computed tomography and thyroid ultrasound, along with TRAb, serum thyroxine and clinical symptoms, underpinned diagnosis. Amplification of TCR beta CDR3 regions used RNA transcripts. An initial RT-PCR round employing HTBI primers preceded a second-round multiplex PCR. TCRdb called the multiplex PCR reads again in MiXCR, with one record for every CDR3 protein. The table includes 200,000 to 250,000 distinct CDR3 sequences, 20% to 25% detected once. This clonotype was recorded many times. Its antigen is not known.

The source material was peripheral blood. This TCR derives from a woman aged 45 to 65 with Graves' ophthalmopathy. The chain links TRBV20-1 to TRBJ2-4; no clear D gene. DNA of the CDR3: TGCAGTGTCGAGTTGGCGGCCCGGGCCAAAAACATTCAGTACTTC. This translates into CSVELAARAKNIQYF.